A single sample gave rise to the 5 T cell receptor beta chains below, sequenced in a study of molecular identifiers for immune sequencing clone quantification (dated by TCRdb to the late 2010s). Libraries were built with PCR. The sample was run on a NextSeq 500. TCRdb handled the public reads itself, with Q25 trimming in fastp and clone calling in MiXCR, and kept productive beta chains. For every CDR3 protein sequence, its rows merge into one entry that carries the most common genes and DNA. This sample has hundreds of thousands of distinct CDR3 sequences in its table, and roughly 27% of those were observed once. The leading ten clones occupy 0.78% of the sample. The sequenced sample consisted of naive CD8+ T cells from blood, with Jurkat cell RNA spiked in. Taken with the paper, the label for cell subset or site translates to: FACS-sorted CD8+CD4-CCR7+CD45RA+ naive T cells. These receptors were collected from a human donor in good health. Some libraries in this study had Jurkat cell RNA spiked in.

This clonotype has only a few counts. The V call is TRBV20-1, the J call TRBJ2-3; 7 nucleotides match TRBD1. This CDR3 is 18 amino acids long. J was trimmed by 2 bases and V by 0 bases; bases with no gene match: 14. Per germline, CDR1 DFQATT and CDR2 SNEGSKA (reference sequence). The CDR3 sequence is CSARDLVPRQGSTDTQYF. DNA of the CDR3: TGCAGTGCTAGAGATCTCGTCCCCCGACAGGGATCCACAGATACGCAGTATTTT.

This clonotype was found many times. The chain uses TRBV6-6 and TRBJ1-1, with D unclear. This CDR3 is built from 14 residues. CDR1 MNHNY and CDR2 SVGAGI come from the germline V gene (reference sequence). V shed 2 bases and J shed 4 bases, with 11 bases lying between them. CDR3 region: CASSYEFRGTEAFF. CDR3 sequence (DNA): TGTGCCAGCAGTTACGAGTTCCGGGGCACTGAAGCTTTCTTT.

The rearrangement links TRBV6-5 to TRBJ2-3, with no clear D. The CDR3 consists of 15 residues. V was clipped by 8 bases and J by 0 bases, with 15 bases between them. Germline V gene lookup returns CDR1 MNHEY and CDR2 SVGAGI. CDR3 nucleotide sequence: TGTGCCAGCTCAAGGCTCCCTTTTAGCACAGATACGCAGTATTTT. This sequence encodes CASSRLPFSTDTQYF.

The table lists this clonotype with a few counts. The genes are TRBV30 and TRBJ2-1; possible D gene TRBD2, 6 bases. CDR1 and CDR2 from the germline V gene are GTSNPN and SVGIG (reference sequence). Trimming removed 2 bases at V and 4 bases at J, with 12 bases between. The CDR3 contains 14 residues. CDR3 in amino acids: CAWSFGGEYNEQFF. In DNA form, the CDR3 reads TGTGCCTGGAGTTTCGGCGGGGAATACAATGAGCAGTTCTTC.

For this clonotype: This may come from a read error, since a much larger clone is one base off. The chain combines TRBV7-8 with TRBJ2-5; 9 nucleotides match TRBD2. Unmatched junction bases numbered 4, after V lost 1 base and J lost 4 bases. The CDR3 is made up of 15 amino acids. The germline V gene encodes CDR1 SGHVS and CDR2 FQNEAQ. CDR3 amino acids: CASSLVGTSRETQYF. The CDR3 nucleotides read TGTGCCAGCAGCTTAGTCGGGACTAGCCGAGAGACCCAGTACTTC.